This T cell receptor beta chain emerged from a study of blood T cell repertoires in COVID-19. Study information: COVID-19 samples from acute and convalescent phases originated in the United States, Italy and Spain.

Some clones are missing from TCRdb's copy, which holds only in-frame ones; the method was immunoSEQ multiplex PCR. The sample includes some 110,000 clones, roughly 88% of them seen just once. This CDR3 comprises 14 residues. Germline V lookup: CDR1 SGHKS, CDR2 YYEKEE (reference sequence). V lost 4 bases and J lost 5, with 15 bases in between. The chain joins TRBV5-5 to TRBJ1-2; possible D gene TRBD1, 6 bases. Source material: peripheral blood. The TCR sequence derives from a woman aged 70 to 79 with acute or convalescent COVID-19. In nucleotides, the CDR3 is TGTGCCAGCAGCCACCGACAGGCCAATTATGGCTACACCTTC. Protein sequence: CASSHRQANYGYTF.